One and the same sample provided the 21 T cell receptor beta chains below, sequenced in a study of a mutant IDH1 vaccine in newly diagnosed glioma (dated by TCRdb to the early 2020s). The library was generated by the immunoSEQ multiplex PCR assay. This immuneACCESS table, as held by TCRdb, lists in-frame sequences with V and J called but not all clones. Of the missing ones, under half trace to an unresolved V gene in checked studies; the others have no known cause. The sample table records about 94,000 clones; 89% of these occur just once. 0.75% to 0.95% of the sample belongs to the ten largest clones. The antigens for these receptors are not known. The time point label corresponds to: week 47, end of study. Each vaccine dose was 300 ug of a 20-mer mutant IDH1 peptide in Montanide, given subcutaneously with topical imiquimod. The sequencing used PBMCs, collected from a glioma patient whose treatment included an IDH1 peptide vaccine. Receptor source: a woman aged 50 to 60 with glioma.

The chain uses TRBV28 and TRBJ2-2, with no clear D. The ends were cut back, 3 bases at V and 4 bases at J, with 15 bases in the middle. The CDR3 loop spans 16 amino acids. The V gene's germline CDR1 is MDHEN and CDR2 SYDVKM. CDR3 coding DNA: TGTGCCAGCAGTTTGTCCCCCCTCGTTCCCACCGGGGAGCTGTTTTTT. Translation gives CASSLSPLVPTGELFF. Combining the CDR3 with reference TRBV28 and TRBJ2-2 gives the whole variable domain DVKVTQSSRYLVKRTGEKVFLECVQDMDHENMFWYRQDPGLGLRLIYFSYDVKMKEKGDIPEGYSVSREKKERFSLILESASTNQTSMYLCASSLSPLVPTGELFFGEGSRLTVL.

This clone has only one observation. This sequence joins TRBV9 and TRBJ1-2; D might be TRBD1 (6 bases). Trimming cost V 0 bases and J 4 bases, with 16 bases left between them. This CDR3 has 16 residues. Germline V gene lookup returns CDR1 SGDLS and CDR2 YYNGEE. CDR3: CASSVEPPGGRYGYTF. The CDR3 coding sequence is TGTGCCAGCAGCGTAGAACCCCCTGGGGGCCGCTATGGCTACACCTTC.

V and J are TRBV27 and TRBJ2-3; TRBD2 aligns across 7 bases. The trim removed 10 bases at V and 6 bases at J, leaving 16 bases unmatched. The CDR3 consists of 15 residues. The germline CDR1 and CDR2 sequences are MNHEY and SMNVEV (reference sequence). CDR3 residues: CATPFLGAAGDTQYF. In DNA, the CDR3 is TGTGCCACTCCATTCCTCGGGGCAGCGGGGGATACGCAGTATTTT.

In this sample, this clone turned up a few times. The rearrangement joins TRBV30 to TRBJ1-1; D perhaps matches TRBD1 (5 bases). The CDR3 consists of 16 residues. Germline-derived CDR1 and CDR2 are GTSNPN and SVGIG (reference sequence). V shed 5 bases and J shed 6 bases, with 25 bases lying between them. CDR3 sequence reads: CAWWRGRVVKRPEAFF. The CDR3 region has the DNA TGTGCCTGGTGGAGGGGCAGAGTAGTTAAGCGCCCTGAAGCTTTCTTT.

This clone has a handful of counts. The J gene is TRBJ1-2, the V gene TRBV29-1, with no clear D. Germline CDR1 and CDR2: SQVTM and ANQGSEA. This CDR3 is 13 amino acids long. V dropped 3 bases and J dropped 7 bases, with 15 bases sitting between them. This chain's CDR3 is CSVEEPRSSGYTF. Written as DNA, the CDR3 is TGCAGCGTTGAGGAGCCACGTAGCAGTGGCTACACCTTC.

V and J are TRBV6-6 and TRBJ2-2; 7 bases agree with TRBD1. The CDR3 extends over 15 amino acids. V lost 8 bases and J lost 6; bases outside the gene matches: 12. The germline V gene encodes CDR1 MNHNY and CDR2 SVGAGI (reference sequence). CDR3 sequence reads: CASREGGTRAGELFF. The CDR3 DNA follows: TGTGCCAGCCGGGAAGGGGGCACTCGGGCCGGGGAGCTGTTTTTT.

The chain employs TRBV18 and TRBJ1-6, with a possible D match to TRBD1 (6 bases). V was pared by 6 bases and J by 10 bases, with 7 bases between. Germline V CDR1 and CDR2: KGHSH, LQKENI. This CDR3 has 11 residues. The CDR3 is CASSQGSPLHF. CDR3 nucleotide sequence: TGTGCCAGCTCCCAGGGGTCACCCCTCCACTTT.

The chain recombines TRBV29-1 with TRBJ2-5; 7 nucleotides agree with TRBD1. With V trimmed by 3 bases and J by 4 bases, 2 bases remained unmatched. Germline values: CDR1 SQVTM, CDR2 ANQGSEA. The CDR3 runs to 12 residues. CDR3 loop: CSVEPGGETQYF. The CDR3 DNA reads TGCAGCGTTGAGCCAGGGGGAGAGACCCAGTACTTC.

The gene calls are TRBV7-9 and TRBJ2-1; D not resolved. CDR1 is SEHNR, CDR2 FQNEAQ, per germline (reference sequence). This CDR3 is built from 12 residues. Trimming left V 2 bases short and J 6 bases short, with 5 bases between. The CDR3 here is CASSLLLNEQFF. DNA of the CDR3: TGTGCCAGCAGCTTATTACTCAATGAGCAGTTCTTC.

In its sample, this clone was seen once. The chain uses TRBV6-5 and TRBJ1-1; no definite D call. The germline V and J ends were trimmed by 0 bases and 6 bases, with 8 bases remaining between them. Germline assignment: CDR1 MNHEY and CDR2 SVGAGI. This CDR3 region has 13 residues. The CDR3 sequence: CASSYSGLSEAFF. The CDR3 bases are TGTGCCAGCAGTTACTCAGGGCTGTCTGAAGCTTTCTTT.

The V and J genes are TRBV20-1 and TRBJ2-3; D remains unclear. This CDR3 spans 11 amino acids. Germline assignment: CDR1 DFQATT and CDR2 SNEGSKA (reference sequence). Trimming took off 6 bases at V and 5 bases at J, with 9 bases between the two ends. Here the CDR3 reads CSARPVDTQYF. For the CDR3, the DNA is TGCAGTGCCCGTCCCGTAGATACGCAGTATTTT.

This chain links TRBV5-5 with TRBJ2-2; the D gene is possibly TRBD1 (6 bases). The germline V gene has CDR1 SGHKS and CDR2 YYEKEE (reference sequence). V was cut by 5 bases and J by 4 bases, with 15 bases left in between. CDR3 size: 15 residues. Here the CDR3 DNA reads TGTGCCAGCAGACCCTCCGGGACAAGCACCGGGGAGCTGTTTTTT. It specifies CASRPSGTSTGELFF. Full variable domain (rest looked up from reference TRBV5-5 and TRBJ2-2): DAGVTQSPTHLIKTRGQQVTLRCSPISGHKSVSWYQQVLGQGPQFIFQYYEKEERGRGNFPDRFSARQFPNYSSELNVNALLLGDSALYLCASRPSGTSTGELFFGEGSRLTVL.

V and J are TRBV19 and TRBJ2-6; D gene uncertain. The germline V and J ends were trimmed by 3 bases and 0 bases, with 9 bases remaining between them. Germline V gene data show CDR1 as LNHDA and CDR2 as SQIVND (reference sequence). There are 16 residues in the CDR3. The CDR3 here is CASSMGFLSGANVLTF. CDR3 nucleotides: TGTGCCAGTAGTATGGGTTTCCTCTCTGGGGCCAACGTCCTGACTTTC.

The chain couples TRBV6-5 to TRBJ1-5; tentative D call: TRBD1 (6 bases). The V end lost 6 bases, the J end lost 3 bases, and 12 bases lay between the germline ends. Germline CDR1 and CDR2: MNHEY and SVGAGI. The CDR3 consists of 14 residues. The CDR3 spells CASRPDRNNQPQHF. The DNA for the CDR3 is TGTGCCAGCAGACCCGACAGGAACAATCAGCCCCAGCATTTT.

The rearrangement uses TRBV7-8 and TRBJ2-2; D is tentatively TRBD1 or TRBD2 (6 bases each). CDR1 and CDR2 from the germline V gene are SGHVS and FQNEAQ. The CDR3 consists of 14 residues. V lost 0 bases to trimming and J lost 7 bases, with 9 bases between them. CDR3 region: CASSLARGDGELFF. The CDR3 coding sequence is TGTGCCAGCAGCTTAGCGAGGGGGGACGGGGAGCTGTTTTTT. Supplemented by reference TRBV7-8 and TRBJ2-2, the full variable domain reads GAGVSQSPRYKVAKRGQDVALRCDPISGHVSLFWYQQALGQGPEFLTYFQNEAQLDKSGLPSDRFFAERPEGSVSTLKIQRTQQEDSAVYLCASSLARGDGELFFGEGSRLTVL.

This CDR3 reads CASSDQGVGSYEQYF. CDR3 DNA: TGTGCCAGCAGTGACCAAGGCGTGGGGTCCTACGAGCAGTACTTC. The chain employs TRBV28 and TRBJ2-7; D is unresolved. Germline V gene data show CDR1 as MDHEN and CDR2 as SYDVKM. This CDR3 is 15 amino acids long. V gave up 5 bases and J gave up 1 base, with 15 bases separating them.

The V call is TRBV6-1, the J call TRBJ1-5; perhaps TRBD1 as D (5 bases). The CDR3 is 13 residues long. Germline V gives CDR1 MNHNS, CDR2 SASEGT. V lost 7 bases to trimming and J lost 2 bases, with 9 bases between them. CDR3 bases: TGTGCCAGCACCCCACAGGGCAATCAGCCCCAGCATTTT. It codes for CASTPQGNQPQHF.

This chain joins TRBV6-5 and TRBJ2-7; tentatively, D is TRBD2 (6 bases). Germline assignment: CDR1 MNHEY and CDR2 SVGAGI. The germline V and J ends were trimmed by 2 bases and 6 bases, with 11 bases remaining between them. The CDR3 extends over 13 amino acids. CDR3 in amino acids: CASSYNMGGEQYF. The CDR3 DNA reads as TGTGCCAGCAGTTACAACATGGGGGGCGAGCAGTACTTC.

This clone was observed once. V is TRBV19 and J is TRBJ2-7; weak D call: TRBD1 (6 bases). V was pared by 4 bases and J by 7 bases, with 14 bases between. CDR1 and CDR2 from the germline V gene are LNHDA and SQIVND (reference sequence). This CDR3 is 13 amino acids long. The CDR3 nucleotides are TGTGCCAGTAGTAGAGGGGCAGGGGAGGAGCAGTACTTC. This translates into CASSRGAGEEQYF.

CDR3 in amino acids: CASTSQTGGQMGFF. CDR3 nucleotides: TGTGCCAGCACCTCACAGACGGGGGGACAGATGGGGTTCTTC. The chain recombines TRBV28 with TRBJ2-1; perhaps D is TRBD1 or TRBD2 (7 bases each). Trimming pared 7 bases from V and 15 bases from J, leaving 25 bases between. The CDR3 totals 14 residues. Germline values: CDR1 MDHEN, CDR2 SYDVKM. The variable domain in full, with the rest retrieved from reference TRBV28 and TRBJ2-1, is DVKVTQSSRYLVKRTGEKVFLECVQDMDHENMFWYRQDPGLGLRLIYFSYDVKMKEKGDIPEGYSVSREKKERFSLILESASTNQTSMYLCASTSQTGGQMGFFGPGTRLTVL.

V is TRBV5-1 and J is TRBJ2-3, with TRBD2 identical over 7 bases. The V and J ends lost 3 bases and 4 bases, in that order; junction bases with no gene match: 11. CDR3 size: 16 residues. Per the germline V gene, CDR1 is SGHRS and CDR2 is YFSETQ. CDR3 residues: CASSSFTSERSDTQYF. CDR3 coding DNA: TGCGCCAGCAGCTCCTTCACTAGCGAGAGATCAGATACGCAGTATTTT.